This T cell receptor (beta chain) was captured by sequencing in a study of radiotherapy plus CTLA-4 blockade in lung cancer. Patients in the study, people with chemo-refractory metastatic non-small-cell lung cancer, received focal radiation plus ipilimumab CTLA-4 blockade. Only in-frame clones appear in the TCRdb table, and some are missing; sequencing was by immunoSEQ multiplex PCR. This sample has 50,000 to 65,000 clones; 70% to 85% occur once, and the top ten carry roughly 6%. V was shortened by 7 bases and J by 8 bases, with 10 bases between the two germline ends. This CDR3 is built from 11 residues. Germline-derived CDR1 and CDR2 are MNHEY and SMNVEV (reference sequence).

The sample here was peripheral blood, taken from a patient treated with radiotherapy plus ipilimumab. The sequence was obtained from a human donor with non-small cell lung cancer whose response to radiotherapy plus ipilimumab could not be evaluated. This chain uses TRBV27 with TRBJ2-3; D perhaps matches TRBD2 (5 bases). Here the CDR3 reads CASTAGVTQYF. The CDR3 DNA reads as TGTGCCAGCACCGCGGGTGTTACGCAGTATTTT.